This T cell receptor beta chain was observed in a study of T-cell memory formation after mild COVID-19. V was shortened by 5 bases and J by 4 bases, with 12 bases between the two germline ends. This CDR3 has 14 residues. The germline V gene encodes CDR1 SGHDT and CDR2 YYEEEE. MiXCR, run by TCRdb on the 5' RACE reads, gives a single entry per CDR3 protein. Altogether 400,000 to 500,000 distinct CDR3 sequences are present, 18% being singletons, with the ten largest covering 20% to 25%. Notes on the study in general: Clones shrinking between day 15 and 85 showed a balanced CD4/CD8 split, and those that grew later tilted toward CD4+. Memory cells collected pre-infection included some clones that later responded, suggesting cross-reactive memory joined.

This clonotype has more than one count but fewer than ten. Antigen: not known. The sample consisted of PBMCs or a T cell subset sorted from them (not recorded which). The rearrangement links TRBV5-6 to TRBJ2-2, with a tentative D call TRBD1 (5 bases). This sequence originates from a man younger than 30 who had mild COVID-19 (a few samples of this study predate the infection). Cell type and time point are not known. DNA of the CDR3: TGTGCCAGCAGTCCGCGACAGCTCACCGGGGAGCTGTTTTTT. Its protein product is CASSPRQLTGELFF.